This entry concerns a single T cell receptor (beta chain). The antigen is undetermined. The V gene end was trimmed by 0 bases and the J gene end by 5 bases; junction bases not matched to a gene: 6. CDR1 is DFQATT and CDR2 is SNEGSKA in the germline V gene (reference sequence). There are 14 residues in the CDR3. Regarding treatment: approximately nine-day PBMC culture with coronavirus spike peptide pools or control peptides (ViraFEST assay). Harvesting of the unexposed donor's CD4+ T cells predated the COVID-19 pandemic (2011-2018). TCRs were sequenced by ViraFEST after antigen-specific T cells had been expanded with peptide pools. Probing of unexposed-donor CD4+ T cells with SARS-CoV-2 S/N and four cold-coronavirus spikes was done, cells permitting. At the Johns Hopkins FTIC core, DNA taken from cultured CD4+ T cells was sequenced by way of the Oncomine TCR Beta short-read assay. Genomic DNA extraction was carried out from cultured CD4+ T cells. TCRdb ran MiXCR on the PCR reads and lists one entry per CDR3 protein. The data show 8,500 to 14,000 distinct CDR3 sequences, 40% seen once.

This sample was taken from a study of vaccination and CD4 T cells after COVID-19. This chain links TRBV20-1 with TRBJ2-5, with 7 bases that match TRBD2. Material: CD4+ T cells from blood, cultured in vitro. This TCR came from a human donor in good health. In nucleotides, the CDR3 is TGCAGTGCTAGAGAGGGGGGGAGCTTCGAGACCCAGTACTTC. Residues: CSAREGGSFETQYF.